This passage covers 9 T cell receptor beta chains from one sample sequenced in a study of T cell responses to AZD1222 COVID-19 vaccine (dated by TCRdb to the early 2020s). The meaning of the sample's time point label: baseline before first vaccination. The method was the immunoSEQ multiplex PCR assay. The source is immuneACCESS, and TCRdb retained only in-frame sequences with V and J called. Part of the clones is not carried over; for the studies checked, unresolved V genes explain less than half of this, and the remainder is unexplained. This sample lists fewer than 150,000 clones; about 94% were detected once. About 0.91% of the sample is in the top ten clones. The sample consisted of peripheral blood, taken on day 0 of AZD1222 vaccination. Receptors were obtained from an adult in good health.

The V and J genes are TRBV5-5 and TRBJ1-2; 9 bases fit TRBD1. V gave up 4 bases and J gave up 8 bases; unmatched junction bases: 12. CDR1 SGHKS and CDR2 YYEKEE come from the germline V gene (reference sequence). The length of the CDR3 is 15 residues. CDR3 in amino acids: CASSPVRDRAGGYTF. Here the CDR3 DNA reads TGTGCCAGCAGCCCAGTTAGGGACAGGGCTGGAGGCTACACCTTC. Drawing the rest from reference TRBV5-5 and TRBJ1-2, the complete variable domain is DAGVTQSPTHLIKTRGQQVTLRCSPISGHKSVSWYQQVLGQGPQFIFQYYEKEERGRGNFPDRFSARQFPNYSSELNVNALLLGDSALYLCASSPVRDRAGGYTFGSGTRLTVV.

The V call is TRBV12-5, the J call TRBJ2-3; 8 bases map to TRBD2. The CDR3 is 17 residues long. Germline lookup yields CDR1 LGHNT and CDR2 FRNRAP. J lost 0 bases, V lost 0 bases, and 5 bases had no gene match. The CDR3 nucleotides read TGTGCTAGTGGTTTGGTAGAGGAGCGGGGGAGCACAGATACGCAGTATTTT. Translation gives CASGLVEERGSTDTQYF.

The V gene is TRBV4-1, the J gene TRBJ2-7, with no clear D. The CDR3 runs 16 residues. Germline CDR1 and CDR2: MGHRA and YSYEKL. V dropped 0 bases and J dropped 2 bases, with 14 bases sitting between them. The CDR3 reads CASSQDQWVPTYEQYF. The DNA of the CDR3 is TGCGCCAGCAGCCAAGATCAGTGGGTTCCGACCTACGAGCAGTACTTC.

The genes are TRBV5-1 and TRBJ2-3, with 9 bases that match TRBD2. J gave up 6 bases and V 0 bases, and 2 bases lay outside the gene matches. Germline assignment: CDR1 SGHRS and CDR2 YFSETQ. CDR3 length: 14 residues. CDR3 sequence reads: CASSLVAGVDTQYF. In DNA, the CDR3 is TGCGCCAGCAGCTTGGTAGCGGGGGTGGATACGCAGTATTTT. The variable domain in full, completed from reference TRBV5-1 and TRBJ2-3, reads KAGVTQTPRYLIKTRGQQVTLSCSPISGHRSVSWYQQTPGQGLQFLFEYFSETQRNKGNFPGRFSGRQFSNSRSEMNVSTLELGDSALYLCASSLVAGVDTQYFGPGTRLTVL.

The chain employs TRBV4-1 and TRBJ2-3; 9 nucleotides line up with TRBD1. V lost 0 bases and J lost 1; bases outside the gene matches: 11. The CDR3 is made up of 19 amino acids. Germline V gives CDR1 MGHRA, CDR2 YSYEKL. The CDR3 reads CASSQDRLRTGEGTDTQYF. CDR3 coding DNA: TGCGCCAGCAGCCAAGATCGGTTAAGGACAGGGGAAGGCACAGATACGCAGTATTTT.

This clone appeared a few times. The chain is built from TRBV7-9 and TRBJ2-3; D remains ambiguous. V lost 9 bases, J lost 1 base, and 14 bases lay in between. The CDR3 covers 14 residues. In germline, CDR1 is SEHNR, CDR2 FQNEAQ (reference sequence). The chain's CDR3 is CARPRDGGTDTQYF. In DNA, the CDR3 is TGTGCCAGACCGAGAGATGGGGGCACAGATACGCAGTATTTT.

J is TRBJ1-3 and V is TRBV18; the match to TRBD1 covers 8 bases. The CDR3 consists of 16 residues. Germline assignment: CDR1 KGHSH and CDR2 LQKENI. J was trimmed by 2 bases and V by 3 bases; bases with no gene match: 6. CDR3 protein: CASSPTGTGAGNTIYF. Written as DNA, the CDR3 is TGTGCCAGCTCACCCACCGGGACAGGTGCTGGAAACACCATATATTTT.

CDR3 sequence (DNA): TGCGCCAGCAGCCAAGATGCTCTAGCGGGGGCCCTGAAAGAGACCCAGTACTTC. The encoded protein is CASSQDALAGALKETQYF. V usage is TRBV4-1 and J usage is TRBJ2-5; 10 bases map to TRBD2. The CDR3 loop spans 18 amino acids. J lost 3 bases, V lost 0 bases, and 10 bases had no gene match. Germline CDR1 MGHRA, CDR2 YSYEKL.

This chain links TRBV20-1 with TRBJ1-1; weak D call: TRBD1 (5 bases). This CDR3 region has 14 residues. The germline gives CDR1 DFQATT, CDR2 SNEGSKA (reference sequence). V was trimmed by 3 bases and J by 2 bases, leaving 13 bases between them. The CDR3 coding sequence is TGCAGTGCTAGTGGAGGGGCTTCAAACACTGAAGCTTTCTTT. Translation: CSASGGASNTEAFF.